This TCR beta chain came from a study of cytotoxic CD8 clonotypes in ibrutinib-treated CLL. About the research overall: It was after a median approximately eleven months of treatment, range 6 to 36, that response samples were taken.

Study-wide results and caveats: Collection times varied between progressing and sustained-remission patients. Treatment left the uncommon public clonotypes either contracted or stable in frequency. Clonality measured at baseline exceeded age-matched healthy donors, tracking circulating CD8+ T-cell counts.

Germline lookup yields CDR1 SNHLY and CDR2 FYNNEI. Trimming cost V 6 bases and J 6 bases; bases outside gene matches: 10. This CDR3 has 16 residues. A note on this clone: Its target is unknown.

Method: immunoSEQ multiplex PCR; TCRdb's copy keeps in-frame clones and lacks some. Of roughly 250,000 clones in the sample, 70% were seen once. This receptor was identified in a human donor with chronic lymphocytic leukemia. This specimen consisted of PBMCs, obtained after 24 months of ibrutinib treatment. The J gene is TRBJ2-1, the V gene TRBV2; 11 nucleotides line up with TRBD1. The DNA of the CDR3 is TGTGCCAGCAGGTATTCTATCGGACAGGGGGCCAATGAGCAGTTCTTC. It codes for CASRYSIGQGANEQFF.